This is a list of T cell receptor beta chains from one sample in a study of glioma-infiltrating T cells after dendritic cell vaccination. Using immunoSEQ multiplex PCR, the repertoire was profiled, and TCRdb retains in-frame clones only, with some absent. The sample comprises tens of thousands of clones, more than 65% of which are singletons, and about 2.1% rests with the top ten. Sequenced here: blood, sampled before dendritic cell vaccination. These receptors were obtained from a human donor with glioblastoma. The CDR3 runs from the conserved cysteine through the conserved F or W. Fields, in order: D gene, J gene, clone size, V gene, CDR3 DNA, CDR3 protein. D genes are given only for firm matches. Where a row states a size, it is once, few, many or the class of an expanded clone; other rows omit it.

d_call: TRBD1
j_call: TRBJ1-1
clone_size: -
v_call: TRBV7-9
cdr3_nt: TGTGCCAGCAGCCCCTCAAGGGCAGGGGGTAGCACTGAAGCTTTCTTT
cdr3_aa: CASSPSRAGGSTEAFF

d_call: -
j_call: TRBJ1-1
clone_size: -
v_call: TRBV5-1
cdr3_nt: TGCGCCAGCAGTATGACAGGGAACACTGAAGCTTTCTTT
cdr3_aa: CASSMTGNTEAFF

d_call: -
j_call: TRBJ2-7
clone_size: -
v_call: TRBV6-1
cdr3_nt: TGTGCCAGCAGTGAACAGGCCACTTGGGGGGACGCGCAGTACTTC
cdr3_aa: CASSEQATWGDAQYF

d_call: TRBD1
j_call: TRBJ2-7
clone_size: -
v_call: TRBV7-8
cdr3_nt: TGTGCCAGCAGTTTACTCAGCTCCGGGACAGCGACCTACGAGCAGTACTTC
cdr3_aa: CASSLLSSGTATYEQYF

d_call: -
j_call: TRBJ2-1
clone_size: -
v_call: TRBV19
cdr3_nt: TGTGCCAGTAGTAACCGGGACTTACCCTCGATGGAGCAGTTCTTC
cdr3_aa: CASSNRDLPSMEQFF

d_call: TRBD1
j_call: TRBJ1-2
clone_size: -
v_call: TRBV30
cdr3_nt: TGTGCCTGGAGGGAAACAGGGGGTGGCTACACCTTC
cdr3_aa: CAWRETGGGYTF

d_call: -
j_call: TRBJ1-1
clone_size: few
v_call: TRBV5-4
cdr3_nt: TGTGCCAGCAAAACTCATTGGGAGGGGCTCACTGAAGCTTTCTTT
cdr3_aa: CASKTHWEGLTEAFF

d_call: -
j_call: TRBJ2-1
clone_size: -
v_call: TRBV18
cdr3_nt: TGTGCCAGCTCACGGCCAGGGAAAAACAATGAGCAGTTCTTC
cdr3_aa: CASSRPGKNNEQFF

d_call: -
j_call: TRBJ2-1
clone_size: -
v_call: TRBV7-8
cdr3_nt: TGTGCCAGCAGCTTATTAGGGCGGGCCTCGCTGGCCTACAATGAGCAGTTCTTC
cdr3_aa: CASSLLGRASLAYNEQFF

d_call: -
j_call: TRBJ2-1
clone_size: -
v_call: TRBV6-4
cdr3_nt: TGTGCCAGCAGTGGAGAGTTCGGGGGAGGACATGAGCAGTTCTTC
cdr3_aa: CASSGEFGGGHEQFF

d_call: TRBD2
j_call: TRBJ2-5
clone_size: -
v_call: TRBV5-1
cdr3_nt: TGCGCCAGCAGCTTCGGGACTAGCGGGGTGTACCAAGAGACCCAGTACTTC
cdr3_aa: CASSFGTSGVYQETQYF

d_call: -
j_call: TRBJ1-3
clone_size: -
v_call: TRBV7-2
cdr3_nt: TGTGCCAGCAGCTTAGGGCACTACTCCTCTGGAAACACCATATATTTT
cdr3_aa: CASSLGHYSSGNTIYF

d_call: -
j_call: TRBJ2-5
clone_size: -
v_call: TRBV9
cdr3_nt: TGTGCCAGCAGCGTAGGCGGGGTTGACGGGGAGACCCAGTACTTC
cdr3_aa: CASSVGGVDGETQYF

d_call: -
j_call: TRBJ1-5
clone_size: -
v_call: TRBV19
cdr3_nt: TGTGCCAATAGTCGACAGGACACAGGGCCCCAGCATTTT
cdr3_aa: CANSRQDTGPQHF

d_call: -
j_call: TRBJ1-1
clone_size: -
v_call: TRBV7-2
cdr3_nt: TGTGCCAGCAGCTTAGACGCGCCCTCCGTGGCTGAAGCTTTCTTT
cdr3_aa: CASSLDAPSVAEAFF

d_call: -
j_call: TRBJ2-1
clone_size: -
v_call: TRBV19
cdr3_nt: TGTGCCAGTAGCATCACTAGGAGCTCCTACAATGAGCAGTTCTTC
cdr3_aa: CASSITRSSYNEQFF

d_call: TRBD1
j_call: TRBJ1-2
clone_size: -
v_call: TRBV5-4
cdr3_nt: TGTGCCAGCAGCTTAGCTGACAGGGGCAACTATGGCTACACCTTC
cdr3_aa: CASSLADRGNYGYTF

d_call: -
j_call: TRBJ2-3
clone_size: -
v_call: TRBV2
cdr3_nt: TGTGCCAGCAACTTAGGACAGCCCACAGATACGCAGTATTTT
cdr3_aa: CASNLGQPTDTQYF

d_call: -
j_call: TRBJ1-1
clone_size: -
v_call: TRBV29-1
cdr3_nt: TGCAGCGTCTTAACAGCGGGCGGATCTGAAGCTTTCTTT
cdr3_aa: CSVLTAGGSEAFF

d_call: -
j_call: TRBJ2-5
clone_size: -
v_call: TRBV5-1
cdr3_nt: TGCGCCAGCAGCTTGGTTGGGACACGAGAGACCCAGTACTTC
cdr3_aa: CASSLVGTRETQYF

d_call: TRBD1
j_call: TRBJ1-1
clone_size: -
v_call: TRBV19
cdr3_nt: TGTGCCAGTATTGACAGGGCTTCGATGAACACTGAAGCTTTCTTT
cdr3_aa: CASIDRASMNTEAFF

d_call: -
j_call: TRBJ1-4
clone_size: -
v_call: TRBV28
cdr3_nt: TGTGCCAGCAGTTTAGAGGGATTAAGTGAAAAACTGTTTTTT
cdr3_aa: CASSLEGLSEKLFF

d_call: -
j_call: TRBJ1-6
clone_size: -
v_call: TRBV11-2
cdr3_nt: TGTGCCAGCAGCTTAGATAGCGGGGGGCGTGGTTCACCCCTCCACTTT
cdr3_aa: CASSLDSGGRGSPLHF

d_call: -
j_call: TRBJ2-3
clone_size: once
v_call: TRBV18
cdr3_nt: TGTGCCAGCTCACCCTCGGTACTTGATGGACTGCTCCGAGATACGCAGTATTTT
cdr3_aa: CASSPSVLDGLLRDTQYF

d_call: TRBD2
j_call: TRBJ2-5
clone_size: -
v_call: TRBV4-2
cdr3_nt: TGTGCCAGCAGCCAAGGGACTAGCGGGGGGGGAGGAGAGACCCAGTACTTC
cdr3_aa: CASSQGTSGGGGETQYF

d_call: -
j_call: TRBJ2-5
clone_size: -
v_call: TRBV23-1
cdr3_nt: TGCGCCAATACCCGGGAGACCCAGTACTTC
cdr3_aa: CANTRETQYF

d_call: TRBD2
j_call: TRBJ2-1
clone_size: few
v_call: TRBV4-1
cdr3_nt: TGCGCCAGCAGCCAAGACGATGGGATGGGGACTAGCCCAAATGAGCAGTTCTTC
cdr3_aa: CASSQDDGMGTSPNEQFF

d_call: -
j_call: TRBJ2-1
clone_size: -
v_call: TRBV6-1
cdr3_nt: TGTGCCAGCAGTGAAGCGCTCGCGGGATGGGCCAATGAGCAGTTCTTC
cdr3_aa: CASSEALAGWANEQFF

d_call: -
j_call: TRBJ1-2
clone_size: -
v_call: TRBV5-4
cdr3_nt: TGTGCCAGCAGCAAGGACAGATGGGACTATGGCTACACCTTC
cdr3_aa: CASSKDRWDYGYTF

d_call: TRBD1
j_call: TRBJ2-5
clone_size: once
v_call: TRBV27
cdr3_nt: TGTGCCAGCACCCCCCAGGGGGCCCTGGGGACCCAGTACTTC
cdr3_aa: CASTPQGALGTQYF

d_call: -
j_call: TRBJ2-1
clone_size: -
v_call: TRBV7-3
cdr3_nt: TGTGCCAGCAGCTTAACACTAACATACGGCTACAATGAGCAGTTCTTC
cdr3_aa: CASSLTLTYGYNEQFF

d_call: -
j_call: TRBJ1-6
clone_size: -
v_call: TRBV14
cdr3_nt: TGTGCCAGCAGCCAAGACTACCTGAATCCCACCCTCCACTTT
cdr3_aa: CASSQDYLNPTLHF

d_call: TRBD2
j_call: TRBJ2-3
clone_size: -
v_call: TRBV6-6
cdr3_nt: TGTGCCAGCAGTTACTCTGGCGGGAGTGCAGATACGCAGTATTTT
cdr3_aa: CASSYSGGSADTQYF

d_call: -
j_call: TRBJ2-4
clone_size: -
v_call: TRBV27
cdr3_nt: TGTGCCAGCAGTTTTAGTTTAGCCAAAAACATTCAGTACTTC
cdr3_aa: CASSFSLAKNIQYF

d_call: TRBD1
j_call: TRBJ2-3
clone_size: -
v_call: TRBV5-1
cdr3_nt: TGCGCCAGCAGCCTAACAGGGGCTAGCACAGATACGCAGTATTTT
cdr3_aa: CASSLTGASTDTQYF

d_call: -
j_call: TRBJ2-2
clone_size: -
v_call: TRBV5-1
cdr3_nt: TGCGCCAGCAGCCCAACAGGGAACACCGGGGAGCTGTTTTTT
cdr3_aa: CASSPTGNTGELFF

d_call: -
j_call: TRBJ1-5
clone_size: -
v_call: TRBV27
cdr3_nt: TGTGCCAGCAGTTTAGGCACAGGGTTTCGGGTGCCCCAGCATTTT
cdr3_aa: CASSLGTGFRVPQHF

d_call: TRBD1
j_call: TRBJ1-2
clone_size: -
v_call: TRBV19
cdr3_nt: TGTGCCAGTAGTCGGGGACAGGCATTCTATGGCTACACCTTC
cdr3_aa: CASSRGQAFYGYTF

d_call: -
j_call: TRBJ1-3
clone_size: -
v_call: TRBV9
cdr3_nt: TGTGCCAGCAGTCAGACCCAGGGTAAGGCTGGAAACACCATATATTTT
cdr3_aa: CASSQTQGKAGNTIYF

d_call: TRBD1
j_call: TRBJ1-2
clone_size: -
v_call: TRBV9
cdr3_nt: TGTGCCAGCAGCAAAGCCCTAGGCAGGGGACAGGTCGGCTCTCCCAACTGGTATGGCTACACCTTC
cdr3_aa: CASSKALGRGQVGSPNWYGYTF

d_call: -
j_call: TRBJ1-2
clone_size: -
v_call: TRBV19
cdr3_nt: TGTGCCAGTAGTATAGATCGCGGGGGATCCTATGGCTACACCTTC
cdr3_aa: CASSIDRGGSYGYTF

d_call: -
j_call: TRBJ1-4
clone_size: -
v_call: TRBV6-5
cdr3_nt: TGTGCCAGCAGTTACTATGGGGCGCGTGAAAAACTGTTTTTT
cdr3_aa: CASSYYGAREKLFF

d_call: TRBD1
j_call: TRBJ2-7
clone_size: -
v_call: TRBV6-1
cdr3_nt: TGTGCCAGCAGTGGCCGACAGGGGGTCTTCTACGAGCAGTACTTC
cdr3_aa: CASSGRQGVFYEQYF

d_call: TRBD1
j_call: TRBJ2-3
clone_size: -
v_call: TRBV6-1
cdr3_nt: TGTGCCAGCGCAGCAGGGGGAAGCACAGATACGCAGTATTTT
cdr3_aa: CASAAGGSTDTQYF

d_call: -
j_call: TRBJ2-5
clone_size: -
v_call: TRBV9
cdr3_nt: TGTGCCAGCAGCGTACAGGGGCGGGAGACCCAGTACTTC
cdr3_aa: CASSVQGRETQYF

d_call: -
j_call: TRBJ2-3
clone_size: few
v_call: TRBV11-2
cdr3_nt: TGTGCCAGCAGCTTCATTGGAGGGGGCCTTGGGGTTGATACGCAGTATTTT
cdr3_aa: CASSFIGGGLGVDTQYF

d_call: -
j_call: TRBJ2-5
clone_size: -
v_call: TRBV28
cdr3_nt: TGTGCCAGCAGTTTAGCCATTTTCGGCAGGCAAAACCAAGAGACCCAGTACTTC
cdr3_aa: CASSLAIFGRQNQETQYF

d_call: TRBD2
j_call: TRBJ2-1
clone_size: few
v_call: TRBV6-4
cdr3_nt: TGTGCCAGCAGTGAGACTAGCGGGGGGGTCAATGAGCAGTTCTTC
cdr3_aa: CASSETSGGVNEQFF

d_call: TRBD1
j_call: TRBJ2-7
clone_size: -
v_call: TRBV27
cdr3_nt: TGTGCCAGCAGTACAGGGGGCTTGGGCTACGAGCAGTACTTC
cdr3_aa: CASSTGGLGYEQYF

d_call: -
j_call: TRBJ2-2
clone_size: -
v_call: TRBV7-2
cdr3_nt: TGTGCCAGCAGCTTGACTCCCACCGGGGAGCTGTTTTTT
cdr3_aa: CASSLTPTGELFF

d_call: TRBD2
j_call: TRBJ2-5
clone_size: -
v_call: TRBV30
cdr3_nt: TGTGCCTGGAGTGCTTTAGCGGGGCTACAAGAGACCCAGTACTTC
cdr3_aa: CAWSALAGLQETQYF

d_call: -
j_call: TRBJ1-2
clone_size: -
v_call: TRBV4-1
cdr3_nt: TGCGCCAGCAGCCTGACACCTATGGACTATGGCTACACCTTC
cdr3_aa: CASSLTPMDYGYTF

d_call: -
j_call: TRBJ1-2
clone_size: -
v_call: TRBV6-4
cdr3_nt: TGTGCCAGCAGTGAAATAGGGGGAGAACCTGGCTACACCTTC
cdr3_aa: CASSEIGGEPGYTF

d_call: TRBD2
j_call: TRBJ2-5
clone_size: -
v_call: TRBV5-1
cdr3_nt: TGCGCCAGCAGCGGTTTAGCGGGAGAGCAAGAGACCCAGTACTTC
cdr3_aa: CASSGLAGEQETQYF

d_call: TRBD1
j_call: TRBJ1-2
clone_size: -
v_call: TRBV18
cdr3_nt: TGTGCCAGCTCACCAGGACAGGGTGTCTATGACTACACCTTC
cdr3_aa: CASSPGQGVYDYTF